The 9 T cell receptor beta chains below all came from one sample that was sequenced in a study of somatic mutations in cytotoxic T cells in rheumatoid arthritis. TCRdb's table, derived via immunoSEQ multiplex PCR, lists solely in-frame clones and lacks some. This table has about 29,000 clones, about 88% appearing once. The source material was CD8+ T cells sorted from blood. Every receptor here comes from an adult with rheumatoid arthritis.

The chain uses TRBV30 and TRBJ1-4; TRBD1 aligns across 7 bases. CDR3 length equals 14 residues. V dropped 1 base and J dropped 6; count of bases not matched to a gene: 5. CDR1 and CDR2 (germline): GTSNPN, SVGIG (reference sequence). The CDR3 is CAWSGDRVYEKLFF. In DNA, the CDR3 is TGTGCCTGGAGTGGAGACAGGGTTTATGAAAAACTGTTTTTT.

The V call is TRBV7-9, the J call TRBJ2-5; D is undetermined. The V gene's germline CDR1 is SEHNR and CDR2 FQNEAQ (reference sequence). This CDR3 has 13 amino acids. V was clipped by 6 bases and J by 2 bases, with 10 bases between them. DNA of the CDR3: TGTGCCAGCAGACCGACTTGGCAAGAGACCCAGTACTTC. Amino acids: CASRPTWQETQYF.

V is TRBV4-3 and J is TRBJ2-5; 7 nucleotides line up with TRBD1. The length of the CDR3 is 14 residues. CDR1 is LGHNA and CDR2 is YSLEER in the germline V gene. Trimming removed 5 bases from V and 3 bases from J; junction bases left unmatched: 6. In DNA form, the CDR3 reads TGCGCCAGCAGCTCTCGGACAGGAGAAGAGACCCAGTACTTC. It codes for CASSSRTGEETQYF.

This chain links TRBV30 with TRBJ2-2, with 7 bases matching TRBD2. J was trimmed by 5 bases and V by 5 bases; bases with no gene match: 8. This CDR3 is built from 14 residues. CDR1 and CDR2 (germline): GTSNPN, SVGIG (reference sequence). The CDR3 is CAWGGGRGTGELFF. CDR3 DNA: TGTGCCTGGGGTGGCGGGAGAGGAACCGGGGAGCTGTTTTTT.

V gene TRBV19 combines with J gene TRBJ2-7, with TRBD1 as a possible D gene (6 bases). Per the germline V gene, CDR1 is LNHDA and CDR2 is SQIVND (reference sequence). Between the trimmed V and J ends, which lost 2 bases and 6 bases, there was a span of 17 bases. CDR3 length equals 15 residues. In DNA, the CDR3 is TGTGCCAGTAGTATACCCCACAGGGCTCCTGTCGAGCAGTACTTC. It is translated as CASSIPHRAPVEQYF.

This clone appeared a single time. The V and J genes are TRBV4-1 and TRBJ1-4; D is uncertain. The CDR3 has 16 residues. The germline V gene encodes CDR1 MGHRA and CDR2 YSYEKL. V dropped 6 bases and J dropped 4 bases, with 18 bases sitting between them. The CDR3 sequence is CASRSLTGWGNEKLFF. The CDR3 bases are TGCGCCAGCAGATCTTTAACGGGGTGGGGTAATGAAAAACTGTTTTTT.

This sequence joins TRBV28 and TRBJ2-7; D tentatively reads TRBD1 or TRBD2 (5 bases each). The CDR3 extends over 15 amino acids. Germline assignment: CDR1 MDHEN and CDR2 SYDVKM. Trimming cost V 2 bases and J 0 bases, with 11 bases left between them. CDR3 coding DNA: TGTGCCAGCAGTTTAAGGGGACCCCCCTCCTACGAGCAGTACTTC. Protein: CASSLRGPPSYEQYF.

J is TRBJ2-3 and V is TRBV4-1; maybe TRBD2 (6 bases). Germline V gene lookup returns CDR1 MGHRA and CDR2 YSYEKL. Trimming left V 2 bases short and J 3 bases short, with 18 bases between. This CDR3 has 17 amino acids. The chain's CDR3 is CASSQTQHGGTTDTQYF. The CDR3 nucleotides are TGCGCCAGCAGCCAAACCCAGCACGGGGGAACTACAGATACGCAGTATTTT.

This rearrangement joins TRBV14 to TRBJ1-2; D uncertain. CDR1 is SGHDN, CDR2 FVKESK, per germline. Trimming cost V 2 bases and J 5 bases, with 15 bases left between them. The CDR3 spans 15 residues. The CDR3 DNA reads TGTGCCAGCAGCCAAATGGACGTGAATGGGTATGGCTACACCTTC. Translation gives CASSQMDVNGYGYTF.